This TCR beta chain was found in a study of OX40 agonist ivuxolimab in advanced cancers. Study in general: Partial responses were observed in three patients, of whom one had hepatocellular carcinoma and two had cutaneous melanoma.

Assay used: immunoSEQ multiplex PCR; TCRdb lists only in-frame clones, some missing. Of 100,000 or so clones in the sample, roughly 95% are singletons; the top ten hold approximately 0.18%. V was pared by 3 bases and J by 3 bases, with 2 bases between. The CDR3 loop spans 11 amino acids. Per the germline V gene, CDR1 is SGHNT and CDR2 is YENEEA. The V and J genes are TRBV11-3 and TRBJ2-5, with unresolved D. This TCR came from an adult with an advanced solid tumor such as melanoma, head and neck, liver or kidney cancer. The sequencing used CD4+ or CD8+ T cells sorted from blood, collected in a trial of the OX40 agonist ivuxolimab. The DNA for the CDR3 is TGTGCCAGCAGCTTCGAAGAGACCCAGTACTTC. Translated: CASSFEETQYF.